The 18 T cell receptor beta chains listed next were all sequenced from one sample in a study of T cell repertoires in cytomegalovirus infection. Using its own MiXCR run on the reads, TCRdb lists one record per CDR3 protein. The sample consists of roughly 500,000 distinct CDR3 sequences, 11% of them appearing once. Specimen: PBMCs. Receptors originate from a human donor in good health (CMV status not recorded). Some clones in this sample may be carry-over from other donors' samples.

This clonotype was seen a few times. The rearrangement links TRBV4-2 to TRBJ2-5, with D perhaps TRBD1 or TRBD2 (5 bases each). Germline assignment: CDR1 LGHNA and CDR2 YNFKEQ. Between the trimmed V and J ends, which lost 3 bases and 3 bases, there was a span of 11 bases. CDR3 size: 14 residues. CDR3 region: CASSQGPRKETQYF. The CDR3 nucleotides are TGTGCCAGCAGCCAGGGACCACGGAAAGAGACCCAGTACTTC.

In its sample, this clonotype was seen many times. The chain is built from TRBV6-5 and TRBJ2-5; 10 positions match TRBD2. J was trimmed by 4 bases and V by 0 bases; bases with no gene match: 5. The length of the CDR3 is 16 residues. The germline CDR1 and CDR2 sequences are MNHEY and SVGAGI. The CDR3 loop reads CASSYSLSGRSETQYF. CDR3 bases: TGTGCCAGCAGTTACTCCCTTAGCGGGAGGTCAGAGACCCAGTACTTC.

The rearrangement links TRBV13 to TRBJ2-1, with 9 bases identical to TRBD1. Per the germline V gene, CDR1 is PRHDT and CDR2 is FYEKMQ (reference sequence). V dropped 5 bases and J dropped 9; count of bases not matched to a gene: 2. This CDR3 contains 12 residues. The DNA for the CDR3 is TGTGCCAGCAGCGACAGGGGGACTGAGCAGTTCTTC. Amino acid sequence: CASSDRGTEQFF.

This clonotype was found a few times. CDR3 sequence (DNA): TGCAGCGTTGAACGCGATGCTAGCGGGAGAGGAGATACGCAGTATTTT. Amino acids: CSVERDASGRGDTQYF. The chain employs TRBV29-1 and TRBJ2-3, with TRBD2 matching 10 bases. The junction had 10 bases not matched to a gene; V was cut back by 2 bases and J by 5 bases. The CDR3 contains 16 residues. The germline V gene has CDR1 SQVTM and CDR2 ANQGSEA.

Only a few counts were recorded for this clonotype. The rearrangement links TRBV2 to TRBJ1-4, with D tentatively TRBD1 (6 bases). The CDR3 is 13 residues long. Germline V gene lookup returns CDR1 SNHLY and CDR2 FYNNEI. V shed 6 bases and J shed 7 bases, with 12 bases lying between them. CDR3 sequence (DNA): TGTGCCAGCAGCCTATCGGACAGTGAAAAACTGTTTTTT. The encoded protein is CASSLSDSEKLFF.

The chain combines TRBV30 with TRBJ1-5, with 7 bases fitting TRBD1. There are 14 residues in the CDR3. V dropped 4 bases and J dropped 0; count of bases not matched to a gene: 3. Germline loops: CDR1 GTSNPN, CDR2 SVGIG (reference sequence). The CDR3 nucleotides are TGTGCCTGGAAGGGACAGAATAGCAATCAGCCCCAGCATTTT. Translation gives CAWKGQNSNQPQHF.

This clonotype was seen many times. The rearrangement uses TRBV7-2 and TRBJ2-5, with 8 bases aligning to TRBD1. This CDR3 region has 16 residues. Germline CDR1 is SGHTA and CDR2 is FQGNSA. V lost 4 bases to trimming and J lost 5 bases; unmatched junction nucleotides: 12. The CDR3, as DNA: TGTGCCAGCAGCTCCGCCTGGACAGGGTCGGGGGAGACCCAGTACTTC. It specifies CASSSAWTGSGETQYF.

V is TRBV5-1 and J is TRBJ2-7; 9 nucleotides align to TRBD1. V shed 0 bases and J 5 bases; nucleotides not matched to a gene: 6. The CDR3 totals 15 residues. Per germline, CDR1 SGHRS and CDR2 YFSETQ. The CDR3 DNA reads as TGCGCCAGCAGCTTGGATAGGACAGGGGCGAACGAGCAGTACTTC. Translating it yields CASSLDRTGANEQYF.

This clonotype was counted only a few times. J is TRBJ2-2 and V is TRBV9; tentatively, D is TRBD1 (6 bases). Germline CDR1 and CDR2: SGDLS and YYNGEE. The V end was cut by 4 bases, the J end by 3 bases, with 19 bases between. The CDR3 is 17 residues long. The CDR3 bases are TGTGCCAGCAGCACCCACAGGGTCGAGGCGGACACCGGGGAGCTGTTTTTT. Protein: CASSTHRVEADTGELFF.

The J gene is TRBJ2-2, the V gene TRBV5-1; D might be TRBD1 or TRBD2, each matching 5 bases. Between the trimmed V and J ends, which lost 4 bases and 0 bases, there was a span of 10 bases. Germline V lookup: CDR1 SGHRS, CDR2 YFSETQ. The CDR3 has 15 amino acids. Here the CDR3 DNA reads TGCGCCAGCAGCCGAGGGGATCCGAACACCGGGGAGCTGTTTTTT. This translates into CASSRGDPNTGELFF.

In this sample, this clonotype turned up many times. This chain joins TRBV29-1 and TRBJ2-7; 8 bases fit TRBD1. V was pared by 6 bases and J by 6 bases, with 22 bases of the junction left unmatched. The CDR3 totals 17 residues. The germline gives CDR1 SQVTM, CDR2 ANQGSEA. The CDR3 reads CSVQPHSSGDRGSEQYF. CDR3 bases: TGCAGCGTACAACCCCACTCCTCGGGCGACAGGGGTAGCGAGCAGTACTTC.

This clonotype was observed many times. The gene calls are TRBV11-2 and TRBJ2-2, with D possibly being TRBD1 (6 bases). V was shortened by 5 bases and J by 0 bases, with 13 bases between the two germline ends. This CDR3 spans 16 amino acids. Germline assignment: CDR1 SGHAT and CDR2 FQNNGV. In DNA form, the CDR3 reads TGTGCCAGCAGCGTTCGACAGGTTACGAACACCGGGGAGCTGTTTTTT. Translation: CASSVRQVTNTGELFF.

Turning to this clonotype: A much larger clone lies a single base off, so this may be a read error. The CDR3 does not end in the conserved phenylalanine or tryptophan, so this is likely a read error. The chain combines TRBV12-5 with TRBJ2-1; D gene uncertain. The V and J ends lost 2 bases and 8 bases respectively, with 10 bases between them. This CDR3 region has 13 residues. CDR1 is LGHNT and CDR2 is FRNRAP in the germline V gene. The CDR3 region is CASGLPSDDEQFS. DNA for the CDR3: TGTGCTAGTGGTTTGCCCTCGGACGATGAGCAGTTCTCC.

V and J are TRBV28 and TRBJ2-4, with a tentative D call TRBD2 (6 bases). The CDR3 totals 14 residues. The V end was cut by 5 bases, the J end by 6 bases, with 14 bases between. Germline assignment: CDR1 MDHEN and CDR2 SYDVKM. CDR3 nucleotides: TGTGCCAGCAGTACTTCTGGGGGGTTAAACATTCAGTACTTC. Residues: CASSTSGGLNIQYF.

This chain uses TRBV10-3 with TRBJ1-5; possible D gene TRBD1, 5 bases. This CDR3 has 15 amino acids. Germline V gives CDR1 ENHRY, CDR2 SYGVKD. Trimming removed 3 bases at V and 1 base at J, with 10 bases between. The CDR3 coding sequence is TGTGCCATCAGTGAACCAGGGTTGAGCAATCAGCCCCAGCATTTT. It translates to CAISEPGLSNQPQHF.

This clonotype was recorded many times. The chain carries TRBV15 and TRBJ1-1; the D is unclear. With 8 bases removed from V and 0 bases from J, the gap between germline ends came to 7 bases. Germline V gene lookup returns CDR1 LNHNV and CDR2 YYDKDF (reference sequence). The CDR3 sequence is 12 residues long. CDR3 protein: CATGGMNTEAFF. The CDR3 DNA reads TGTGCCACCGGCGGGATGAACACTGAAGCTTTCTTT.

This clonotype has at least ten counts. This rearrangement joins TRBV11-2 to TRBJ2-7, with D hard to call. Germline V gene lookup returns CDR1 SGHAT and CDR2 FQNNGV. This CDR3 contains 14 residues. V lost 5 bases, J lost 1 base, and 12 bases lay in between. CDR3 protein: CASSGTVLSYEQYF. Here the CDR3 DNA reads TGTGCCAGCAGCGGCACTGTCCTATCCTACGAGCAGTACTTC.

At least ten counts were recorded for this clonotype. Written as DNA, the CDR3 is TGTGCCAGCAGCCCGGTTCGAACTGAAGCTTTCTTT. Translation: CASSPVRTEAFF. This chain connects TRBV12-3 or TRBV12-4 to TRBJ1-1; no firm D call. The ends were cut back, 6 bases at V and 5 bases at J, with 10 bases in the middle. There are 12 residues in the CDR3.